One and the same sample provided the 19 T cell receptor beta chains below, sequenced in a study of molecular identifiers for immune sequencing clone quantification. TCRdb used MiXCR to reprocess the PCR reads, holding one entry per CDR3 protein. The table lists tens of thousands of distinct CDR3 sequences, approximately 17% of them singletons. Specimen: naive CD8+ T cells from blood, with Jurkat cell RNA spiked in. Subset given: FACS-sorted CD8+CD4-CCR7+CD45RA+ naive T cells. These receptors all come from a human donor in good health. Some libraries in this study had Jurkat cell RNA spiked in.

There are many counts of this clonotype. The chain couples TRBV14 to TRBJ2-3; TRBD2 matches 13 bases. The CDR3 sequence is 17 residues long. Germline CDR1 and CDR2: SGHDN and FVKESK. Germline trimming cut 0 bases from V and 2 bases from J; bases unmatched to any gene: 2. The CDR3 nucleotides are TGTGCCAGCAGCCAAGAAGGACTAGCGGGAGCCACAGATACGCAGTATTTT. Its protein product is CASSQEGLAGATDTQYF.

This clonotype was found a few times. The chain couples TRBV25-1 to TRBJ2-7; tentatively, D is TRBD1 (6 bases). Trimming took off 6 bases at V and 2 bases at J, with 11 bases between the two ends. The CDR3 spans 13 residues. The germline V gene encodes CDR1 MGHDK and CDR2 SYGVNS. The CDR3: CASSGDNPYEQYF. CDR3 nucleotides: TGTGCCAGCAGCGGGGACAATCCCTACGAGCAGTACTTC.

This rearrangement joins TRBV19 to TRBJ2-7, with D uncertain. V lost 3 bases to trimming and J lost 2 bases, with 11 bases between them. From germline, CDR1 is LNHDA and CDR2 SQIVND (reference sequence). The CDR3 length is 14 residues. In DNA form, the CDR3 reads TGTGCCAGTAGTATGGCGGCAGTGACCTACGAGCAGTACTTC. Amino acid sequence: CASSMAAVTYEQYF.

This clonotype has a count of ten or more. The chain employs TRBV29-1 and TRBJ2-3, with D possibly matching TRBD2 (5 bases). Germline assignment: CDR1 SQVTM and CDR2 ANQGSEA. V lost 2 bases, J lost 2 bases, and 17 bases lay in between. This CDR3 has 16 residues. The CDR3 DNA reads TGCAGCGTTGAAAACAACGAACGGGATACCACAGATACGCAGTATTTT. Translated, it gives CSVENNERDTTDTQYF.

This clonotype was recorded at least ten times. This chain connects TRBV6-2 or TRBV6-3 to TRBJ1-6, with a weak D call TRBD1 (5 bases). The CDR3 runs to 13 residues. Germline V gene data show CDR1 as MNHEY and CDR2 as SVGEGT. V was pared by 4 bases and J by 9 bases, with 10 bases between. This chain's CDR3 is CASSWQGSSPLHF. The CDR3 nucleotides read TGTGCCAGCAGTTGGCAGGGATCTTCACCCCTCCACTTT.

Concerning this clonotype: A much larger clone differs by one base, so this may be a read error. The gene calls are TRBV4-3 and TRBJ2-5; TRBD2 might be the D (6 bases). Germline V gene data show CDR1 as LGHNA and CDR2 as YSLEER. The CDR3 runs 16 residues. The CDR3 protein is CASSQDRAGRQETQCF. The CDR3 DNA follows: TGCGCCAGCAGCCAAGATCGAGCGGGCCGCCAAGAGACCCAGTGCTTC.

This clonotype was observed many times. For the CDR3, the DNA is TGTGCCAGCAGCTCCTTAGCGGGAGGCCGTGTCGGTGAGCAGTTCTTC. Its translation: CASSSLAGGRVGEQFF. The rearrangement joins TRBV7-9 to TRBJ2-1; 10 bases match TRBD2. V lost 4 bases, J lost 9 bases, and 12 bases stayed unmatched. CDR1 is SEHNR and CDR2 is FQNEAQ in the germline V gene (reference sequence). The CDR3 totals 16 residues.

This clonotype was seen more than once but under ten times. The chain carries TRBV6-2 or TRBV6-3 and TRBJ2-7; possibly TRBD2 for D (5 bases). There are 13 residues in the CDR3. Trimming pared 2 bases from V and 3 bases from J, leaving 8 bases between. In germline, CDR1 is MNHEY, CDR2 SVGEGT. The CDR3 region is CASSYAGLYEQYF. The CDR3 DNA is TGTGCCAGCAGTTACGCCGGACTCTACGAGCAGTACTTC.

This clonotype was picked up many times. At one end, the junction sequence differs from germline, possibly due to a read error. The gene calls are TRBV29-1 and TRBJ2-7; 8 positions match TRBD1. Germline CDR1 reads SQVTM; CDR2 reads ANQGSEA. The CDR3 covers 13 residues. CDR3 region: CSVEDRGFDEQYF. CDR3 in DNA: TGCAGCGTGGAAGACAGGGGTTTTGACGAGCAGTACTTC.

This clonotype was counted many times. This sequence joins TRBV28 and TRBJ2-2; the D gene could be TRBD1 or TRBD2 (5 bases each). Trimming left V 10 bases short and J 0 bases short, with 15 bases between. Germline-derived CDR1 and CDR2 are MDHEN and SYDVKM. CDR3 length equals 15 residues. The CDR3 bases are TGTGCCACCACCCGCTGGGGGACGAACACCGGGGAGCTGTTTTTT. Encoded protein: CATTRWGTNTGELFF.

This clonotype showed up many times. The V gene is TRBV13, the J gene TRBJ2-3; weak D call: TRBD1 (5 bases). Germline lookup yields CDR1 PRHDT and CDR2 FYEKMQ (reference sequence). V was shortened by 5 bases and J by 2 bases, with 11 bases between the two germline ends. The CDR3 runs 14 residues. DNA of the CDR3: TGTGCCAGCAGCCAAAGGGGCAACACAGATACGCAGTATTTT. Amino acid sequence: CASSQRGNTDTQYF. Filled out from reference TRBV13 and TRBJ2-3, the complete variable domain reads AAGVIQSPRHLIKEKRETATLKCYPIPRHDTVYWYQQGPGQDPQFLISFYEKMQSDKGSIPDRFSAQQFSDYHSELNMSSLELGDSALYFCASSQRGNTDTQYFGPGTRLTVL.

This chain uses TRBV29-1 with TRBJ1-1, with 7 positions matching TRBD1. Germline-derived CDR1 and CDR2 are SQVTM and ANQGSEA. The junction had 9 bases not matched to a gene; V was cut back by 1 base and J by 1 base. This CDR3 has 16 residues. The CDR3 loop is CSVEARFRGENTEAFF. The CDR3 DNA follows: TGCAGCGTTGAAGCCCGTTTCAGGGGGGAGAACACTGAAGCTTTCTTT.

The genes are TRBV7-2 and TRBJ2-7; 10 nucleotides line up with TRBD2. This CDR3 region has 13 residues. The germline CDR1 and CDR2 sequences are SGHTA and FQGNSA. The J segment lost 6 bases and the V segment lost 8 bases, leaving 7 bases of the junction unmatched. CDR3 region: CASSGLAKPEQYF. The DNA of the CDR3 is TGTGCCAGCTCGGGACTAGCGAAACCCGAGCAGTACTTC.

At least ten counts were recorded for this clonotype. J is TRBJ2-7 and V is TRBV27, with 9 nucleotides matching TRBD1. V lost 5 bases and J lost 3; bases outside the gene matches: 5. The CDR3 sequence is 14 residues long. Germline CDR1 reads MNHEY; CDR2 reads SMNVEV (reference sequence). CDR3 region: CASSPGQGHYEQYF. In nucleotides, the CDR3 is TGTGCCAGCAGTCCGGGACAGGGACACTACGAGCAGTACTTC.

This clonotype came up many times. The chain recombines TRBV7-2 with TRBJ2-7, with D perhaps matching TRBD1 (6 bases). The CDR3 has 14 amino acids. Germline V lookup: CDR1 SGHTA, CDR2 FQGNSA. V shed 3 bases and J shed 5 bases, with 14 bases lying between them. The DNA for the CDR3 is TGTGCCAGCAGCTTCCGGGACAATGGTCACGAGCAGTACTTC. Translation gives CASSFRDNGHEQYF.

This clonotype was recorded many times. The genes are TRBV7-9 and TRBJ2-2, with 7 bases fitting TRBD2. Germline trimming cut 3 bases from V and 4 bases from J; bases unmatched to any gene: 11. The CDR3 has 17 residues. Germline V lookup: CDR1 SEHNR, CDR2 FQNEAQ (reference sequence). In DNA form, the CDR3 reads TGTGCCAGCAGCTTCCCTAGCGGTCAGACGGCCACCGGGGAGCTGTTTTTT. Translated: CASSFPSGQTATGELFF.

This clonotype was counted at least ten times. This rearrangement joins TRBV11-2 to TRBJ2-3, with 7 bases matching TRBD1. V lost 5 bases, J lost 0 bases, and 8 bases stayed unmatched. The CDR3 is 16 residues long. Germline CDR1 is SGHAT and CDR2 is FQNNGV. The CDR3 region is CASSLPGTASTDTQYF. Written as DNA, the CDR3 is TGTGCCAGCAGCCTCCCCGGGACAGCTAGCACAGATACGCAGTATTTT.

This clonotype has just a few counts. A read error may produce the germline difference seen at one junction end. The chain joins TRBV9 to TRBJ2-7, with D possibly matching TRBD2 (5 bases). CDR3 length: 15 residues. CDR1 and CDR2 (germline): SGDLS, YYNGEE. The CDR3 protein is CASSLREGLSHEQYF. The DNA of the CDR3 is TGTGCCAGCAGTCTTCGTGAGGGCCTCTCCCACGAGCAGTACTTC.

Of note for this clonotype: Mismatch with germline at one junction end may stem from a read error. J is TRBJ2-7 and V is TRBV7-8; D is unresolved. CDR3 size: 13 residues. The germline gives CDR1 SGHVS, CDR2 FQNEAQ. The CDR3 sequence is CVSSLAQSYEQYF. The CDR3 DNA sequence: TGTGTCAGCAGCTTAGCACAGTCCTACGAGCAGTACTTC.